The T cell receptor (beta chain) described here comes from a study of cytotoxic CD8 clonotypes in ibrutinib-treated CLL (dated by TCRdb to the early 2020s). A note on the overall study: In this cohort, some 14 patients were treatment-naive and about ten were relapsed/refractory, while 17 to 18 had unmutated IGHV. Responses were partial in roughly 24 patients and complete in 2; after median approximately 5.5 years follow-up, about 14 stayed in remission and about twelve progressed. Samples at response were collected after a median of 12 months of treatment, with a range of roughly 6 to 36 months. Samples averaged approximately 250,000 productive templates and roughly 86,000 productive rearrangements. Of the roughly 90 people in the trial, roughly 27 had longitudinal samples available. Cryopreserved peripheral blood mononuclear cells were obtained prior to treatment, at the time of response, and at either disease progression or sustained remission. What the research found in general, with its limitations: Clonality increased at ibrutinib response, stayed stable in sustained remission, and fell back toward baseline at progression. Public clonotypes were rare and either contracted or stayed stable during treatment, and the rise in clonality at ibrutinib response reflected the expansion of private clonotypes. Baseline clonality exceeded that of age-matched healthy donors and correlated strongly with circulating CD8+ T-cell counts. Sustained-remission and progressing patients did not have matched sampling times, and lymph node repertoires were not examined.

CDR1 and CDR2 were assigned from the germline V gene as MDHEN and SYDVKM. Trimming costs V 6 bases and J 12 bases, and their ends lie 14 bases apart. The cysteine opens and the phenylalanine closes a CDR3 of 11 amino acids. The retained sequence is limited to the CDR3, 33 bases, with the frame set at the first base. Roughly 1.9 micrograms of genomic DNA were extracted from cryopreserved PBMCs for TCR beta library preparation. Longitudinal blood samples from CLL patients on ibrutinib monotherapy were analyzed using high-throughput TCR beta sequencing. Patients were enrolled in a phase 2 open-label single-center ibrutinib monotherapy trial. As regards this clone: No antigen is known for it. Base quality data are lacking; no much larger clone is found one base away.

On a MiSeq, deep resolution sequencing aimed for a depth between 1 in 1 million and 1 in 200,000 T cells, with each clonotype covered roughly 10x on average. The immunoSEQ hsTCRB Kit was used to generate the TCR beta libraries. As for how the authors treated the data: ImmunoSEQ Data Assistant and ImmunoSEQ Analyzer were used for data analysis, and V, D and J genes were assigned according to IMGT definitions. Clonality, which ranges from 0 to 1, was calculated by subtracting the normalized Shannon entropy of productive rearrangement frequencies from one. Public clonotype analysis was restricted to overrepresented clonotypes comprising at least 0.05% of each patient's repertoire. Repertoires from thirteen age-matched healthy donors in immuneACCESS were used as clonality controls. In TCRdb, the immuneACCESS table is reduced to in-frame sequences with V and J assigned. These tables do not hold every clone; where another copy was compared, an unresolved V gene accounts for under half, and the others remain unexplained. V and J calls and clone size are given by that table; D and trimming were obtained from the DNA. The sample includes tens of thousands of clones, with 86% observed a single time. Jointly, the top ten make up roughly 5.4% of the sample.

This clonotype was sampled from a human donor with chronic lymphocytic leukemia. The chain employs TRBV28 and TRBJ1-1; a tentative D call is TRBD1 (6 bases match). The sample was PBMCs, taken before ibrutinib treatment. The CDR3 region: CASSDGQRSFF. The nucleotide sequence is TGTGCCAGCAGCGATGGACAGAGATCTTTCTTT.